The clone carrying this T cell receptor (beta chain) was observed at least ten times. These data belong to a study of T cells after yellow fever vaccination. Study background: Fractions with few cells were prepared using SMART-Seq v4 Ultra Low Input. Study findings and constraints: There was a possibility that FACS-sorted repertoires contained abundant clonotypes contaminating from the bulk population.

A process of 5'RACE template switching, which added a universal primer site and UMIs, was used to make TCR cDNA. A single record per CDR3 protein comes from TCRdb applying MiXCR to the 5' RACE reads. The profile shows approximately 32,000 distinct CDR3 sequences, roughly a tenth of them singletons. Germline assignment: CDR1 MNHEY and CDR2 SMNVEV (reference sequence). The CDR3 runs to 16 residues. V lost 4 bases to trimming and J lost 0 bases, with 13 bases between them. The source is a man in his late teens or twenties who received the YFV17D yellow fever vaccine. V is TRBV27 and J is TRBJ1-3, with D unresolved. The sample consisted of PBMCs, either bulk or a sorted T-cell subset (CD4+, CD8+, memory, or dextramer-sorted; not recorded which), taken roughly 14 days after the first yellow fever vaccination. CDR3 coding DNA: TGTGCCAGCAGTTCTTCCCACACTTACTCTGGAAACACCATATATTTT. This encodes CASSSSHTYSGNTIYF.